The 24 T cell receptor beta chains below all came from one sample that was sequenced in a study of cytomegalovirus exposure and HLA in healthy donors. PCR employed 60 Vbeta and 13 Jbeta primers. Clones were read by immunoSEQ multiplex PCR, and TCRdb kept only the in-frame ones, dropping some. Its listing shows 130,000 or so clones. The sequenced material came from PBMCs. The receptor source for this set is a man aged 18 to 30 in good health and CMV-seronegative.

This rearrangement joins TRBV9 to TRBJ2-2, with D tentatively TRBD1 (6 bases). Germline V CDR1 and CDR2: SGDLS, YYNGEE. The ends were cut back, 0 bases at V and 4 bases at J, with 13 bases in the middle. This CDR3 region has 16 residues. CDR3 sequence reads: CASSVAPDRPTGELFF. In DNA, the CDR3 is TGTGCCAGCAGCGTAGCTCCGGACAGACCCACCGGGGAGCTGTTTTTT.

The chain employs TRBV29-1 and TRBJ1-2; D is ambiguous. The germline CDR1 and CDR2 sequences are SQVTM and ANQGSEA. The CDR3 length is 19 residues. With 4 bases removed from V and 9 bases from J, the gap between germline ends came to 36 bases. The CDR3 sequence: CSVGIVLADTVLGGSSYTF. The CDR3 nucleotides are TGCAGCGTTGGGATCGTGCTAGCGGATACCGTGTTGGGAGGGTCGAGCTACACCTTC.

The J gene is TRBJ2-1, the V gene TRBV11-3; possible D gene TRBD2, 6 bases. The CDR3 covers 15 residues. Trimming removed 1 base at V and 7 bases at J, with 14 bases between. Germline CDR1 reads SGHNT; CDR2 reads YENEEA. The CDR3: CASSLVTGVTNEQFF. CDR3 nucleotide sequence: TGTGCCAGCAGCTTAGTTACGGGAGTTACGAATGAGCAGTTCTTC.

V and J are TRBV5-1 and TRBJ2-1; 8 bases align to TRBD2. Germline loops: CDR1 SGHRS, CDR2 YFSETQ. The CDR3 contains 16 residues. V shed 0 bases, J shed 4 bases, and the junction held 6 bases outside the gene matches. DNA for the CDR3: TGCGCCAGCAGCTTGGCCGGGACTAGTTTGTACAATGAGCAGTTCTTC. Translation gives CASSLAGTSLYNEQFF.

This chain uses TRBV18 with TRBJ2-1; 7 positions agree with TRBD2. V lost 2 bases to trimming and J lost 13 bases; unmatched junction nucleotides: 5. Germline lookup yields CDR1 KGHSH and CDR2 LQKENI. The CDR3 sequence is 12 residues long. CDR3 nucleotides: TGTGCCAGCTCACCAAAGCGGGACTCACAGTTCTTC. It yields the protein CASSPKRDSQFF.

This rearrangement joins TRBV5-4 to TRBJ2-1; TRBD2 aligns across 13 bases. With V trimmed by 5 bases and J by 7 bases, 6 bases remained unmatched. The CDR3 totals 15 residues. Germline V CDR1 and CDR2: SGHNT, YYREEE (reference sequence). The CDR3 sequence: CASRLAGGPGNEQFF. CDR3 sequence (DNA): TGTGCCAGCAGACTAGCGGGGGGGCCGGGGAATGAGCAGTTCTTC.

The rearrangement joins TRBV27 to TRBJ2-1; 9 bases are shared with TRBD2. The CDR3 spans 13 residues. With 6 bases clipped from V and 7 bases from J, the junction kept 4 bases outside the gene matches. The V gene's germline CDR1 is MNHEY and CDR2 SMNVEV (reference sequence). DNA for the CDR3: TGTGCCAGCAGCGCTAGCGGGAAAAATGAGCAGTTCTTC. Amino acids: CASSASGKNEQFF.

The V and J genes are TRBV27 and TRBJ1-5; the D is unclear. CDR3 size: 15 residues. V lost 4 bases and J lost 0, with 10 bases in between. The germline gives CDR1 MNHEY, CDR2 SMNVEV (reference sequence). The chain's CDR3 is CASSYSEGSNQPQHF. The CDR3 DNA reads TGTGCCAGCAGTTATAGTGAGGGTAGCAATCAGCCCCAGCATTTT.

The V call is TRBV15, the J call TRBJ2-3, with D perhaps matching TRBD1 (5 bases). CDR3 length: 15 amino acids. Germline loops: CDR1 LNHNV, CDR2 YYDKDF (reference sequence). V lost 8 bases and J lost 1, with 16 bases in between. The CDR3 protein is CATRGAGSGTDTQYF. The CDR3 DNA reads TGTGCCACCCGTGGGGCCGGGTCCGGCACAGATACGCAGTATTTT.

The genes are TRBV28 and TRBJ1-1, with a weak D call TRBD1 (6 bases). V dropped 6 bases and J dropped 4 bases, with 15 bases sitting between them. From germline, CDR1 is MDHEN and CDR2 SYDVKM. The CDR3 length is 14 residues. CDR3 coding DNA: TGTGCCAGCAGCGTGAGCGGGGGGGCCACTGAAGCTTTCTTT. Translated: CASSVSGGATEAFF.

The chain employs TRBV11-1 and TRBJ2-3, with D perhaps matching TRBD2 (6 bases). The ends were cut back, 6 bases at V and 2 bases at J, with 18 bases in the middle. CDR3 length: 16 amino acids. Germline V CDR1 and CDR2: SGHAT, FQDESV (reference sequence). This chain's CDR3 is CASSSDYSRDTDTQYF. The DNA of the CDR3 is TGTGCCAGCAGTTCGGACTACTCCAGGGACACAGATACGCAGTATTTT.

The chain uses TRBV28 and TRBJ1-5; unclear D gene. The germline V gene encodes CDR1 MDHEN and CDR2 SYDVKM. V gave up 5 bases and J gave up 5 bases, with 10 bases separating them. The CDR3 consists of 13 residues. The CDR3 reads CASSLLYYQPQHF. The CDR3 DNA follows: TGTGCCAGCAGTCTACTATATTATCAGCCCCAGCATTTT.

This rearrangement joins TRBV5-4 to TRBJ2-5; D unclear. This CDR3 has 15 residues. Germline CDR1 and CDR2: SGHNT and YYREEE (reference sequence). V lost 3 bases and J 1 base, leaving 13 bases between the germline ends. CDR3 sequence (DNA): TGTGCCAGCAGCTCCCGGAGACGACCCCAAGAGACCCAGTACTTC. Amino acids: CASSSRRRPQETQYF. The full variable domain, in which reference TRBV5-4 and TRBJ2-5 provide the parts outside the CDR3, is ETGVTQSPTHLIKTRGQQVTLRCSSQSGHNTVSWYQQALGQGPQFIFQYYREEENGRGNFPPRFSGLQFPNYSSELNVNALELDDSALYLCASSSRRRPQETQYFGPGTRLLVL.

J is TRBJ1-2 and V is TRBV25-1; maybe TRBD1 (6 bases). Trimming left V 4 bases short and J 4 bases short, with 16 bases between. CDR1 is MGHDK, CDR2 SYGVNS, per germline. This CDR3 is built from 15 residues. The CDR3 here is CASSALGGASYGYTF. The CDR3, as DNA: TGTGCCAGCAGTGCCCTTGGGGGCGCTAGCTATGGCTACACCTTC.

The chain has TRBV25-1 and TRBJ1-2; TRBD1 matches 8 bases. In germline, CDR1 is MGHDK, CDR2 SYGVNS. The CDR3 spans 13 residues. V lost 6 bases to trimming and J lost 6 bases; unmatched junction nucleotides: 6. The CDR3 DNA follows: TGTGCCAGCAGGGACAGGGTCTCGAATGGCTACACCTTC. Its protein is CASRDRVSNGYTF.

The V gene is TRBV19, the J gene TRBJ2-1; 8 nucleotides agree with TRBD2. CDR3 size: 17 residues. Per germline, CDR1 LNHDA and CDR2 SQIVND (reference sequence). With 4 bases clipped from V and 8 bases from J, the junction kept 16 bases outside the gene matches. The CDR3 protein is CASSTPFASGRGDEQFF. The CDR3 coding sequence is TGTGCCAGTAGTACCCCCTTTGCGAGCGGGAGAGGGGATGAGCAGTTCTTC.

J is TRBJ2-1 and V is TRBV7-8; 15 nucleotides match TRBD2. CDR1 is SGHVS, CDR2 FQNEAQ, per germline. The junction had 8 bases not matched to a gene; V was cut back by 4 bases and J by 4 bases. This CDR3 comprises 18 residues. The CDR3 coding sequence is TGTGCCAGCAGCTCTTGGACTAGCGGGGGGGATACATACAATGAGCAGTTCTTC. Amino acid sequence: CASSSWTSGGDTYNEQFF.

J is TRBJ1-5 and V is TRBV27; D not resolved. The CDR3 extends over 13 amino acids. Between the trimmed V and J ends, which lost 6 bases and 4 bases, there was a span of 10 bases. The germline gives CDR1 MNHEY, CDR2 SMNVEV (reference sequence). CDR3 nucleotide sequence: TGTGCCAGCAGCAGACGGGAGAATCAGCCCCAGCATTTT. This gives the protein CASSRRENQPQHF.

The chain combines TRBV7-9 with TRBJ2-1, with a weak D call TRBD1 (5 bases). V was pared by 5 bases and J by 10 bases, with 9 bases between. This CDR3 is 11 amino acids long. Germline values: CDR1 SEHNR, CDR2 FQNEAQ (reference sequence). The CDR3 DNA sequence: TGTGCCAGCAGCCTTAAGGGGGAGCAGTTCTTC. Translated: CASSLKGEQFF.

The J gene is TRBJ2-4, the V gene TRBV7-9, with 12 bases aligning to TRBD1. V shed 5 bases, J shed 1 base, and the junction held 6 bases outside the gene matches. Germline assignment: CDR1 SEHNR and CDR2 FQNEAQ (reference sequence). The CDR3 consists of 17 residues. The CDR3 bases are TGTGCCAGCAGCACCGGGACAGGGGGCACGGCCAAAAACATTCAGTACTTC. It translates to CASSTGTGGTAKNIQYF.

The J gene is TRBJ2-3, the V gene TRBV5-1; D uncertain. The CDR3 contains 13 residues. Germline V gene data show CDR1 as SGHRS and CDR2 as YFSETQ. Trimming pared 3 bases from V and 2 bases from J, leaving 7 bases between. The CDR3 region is CASSSGFTDTQYF. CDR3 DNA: TGCGCCAGCAGCTCTGGCTTCACAGATACGCAGTATTTT. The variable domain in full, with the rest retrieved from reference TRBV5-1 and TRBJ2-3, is KAGVTQTPRYLIKTRGQQVTLSCSPISGHRSVSWYQQTPGQGLQFLFEYFSETQRNKGNFPGRFSGRQFSNSRSEMNVSTLELGDSALYLCASSSGFTDTQYFGPGTRLTVL.

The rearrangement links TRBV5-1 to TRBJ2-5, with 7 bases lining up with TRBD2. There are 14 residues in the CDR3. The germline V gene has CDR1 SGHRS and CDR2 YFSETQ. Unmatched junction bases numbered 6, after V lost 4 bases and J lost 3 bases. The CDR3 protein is CASSRGLEKETQYF. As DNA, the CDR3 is TGCGCCAGCAGCCGAGGACTAGAAAAAGAGACCCAGTACTTC.

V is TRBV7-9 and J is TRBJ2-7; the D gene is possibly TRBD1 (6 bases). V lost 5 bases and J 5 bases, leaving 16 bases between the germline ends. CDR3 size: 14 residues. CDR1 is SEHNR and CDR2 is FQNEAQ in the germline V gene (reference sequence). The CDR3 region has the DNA TGTGCCAGCAGCCAGGTGGGGGCGCAGAACGAGCAGTACTTC. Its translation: CASSQVGAQNEQYF. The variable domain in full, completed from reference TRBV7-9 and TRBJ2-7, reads DTGVSQNPRHKITKRGQNVTFRCDPISEHNRLYWYRQTLGQGPEFLTYFQNEAQLEKSRLLSDRFSAERPKGSFSTLEIQRTEQGDSAMYLCASSQVGAQNEQYFGPGTRLTVT.

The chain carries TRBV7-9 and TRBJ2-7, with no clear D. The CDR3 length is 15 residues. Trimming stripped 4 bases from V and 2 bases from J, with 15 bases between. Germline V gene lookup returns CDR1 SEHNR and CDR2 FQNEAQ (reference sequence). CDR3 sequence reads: CASSSSLLSAYEQYF. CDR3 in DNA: TGTGCCAGCAGCTCTAGTTTGCTTTCCGCCTACGAGCAGTACTTC.